This TCR beta chain is from a study of T-cell reconstitution after alpha-beta-depleted transplantation in children. Germline assignment: CDR1 MNHEY and CDR2 SMNVEV (reference sequence). Trimming took 5 bases from V and 8 from J, leaving 25 bases between them. This CDR3 is built from 16 residues. Unique molecular identifiers were incorporated when the TCRbeta library was constructed. TCRdb itself ran the PCR reads through MiXCR, one entry per CDR3 protein. The repertoire holds approximately 340,000 distinct CDR3 sequences, with 10% as singletons. This clonotype was seen a few times. The chain uses TRBV27 and TRBJ2-7; a weak D match, TRBD2 (6 bases). The starting material was PBMCs from the stem cell graft donor, obtained from the stem cell graft. This sequence was found in a human donor who donated a stem cell graft to a child with acute lymphoblastic leukemia. CDR3 sequence reads: CASSRDLAGGIGKQYF. In DNA, the CDR3 is TGTGCCAGCAGTCGTGACCTTGCCGGGGGAATTGGCAAGCAGTACTTC.